Following are 27 T cell receptor beta chains from one sample sequenced in a study of beta chain features in type 1 diabetes. Investigators reverse transcribed all isolated RNA, so they sequenced expressed TCRB transcripts. The table came from immunoSEQ multiplex PCR; TCRdb's copy has only in-frame clones and leaves some out. The table has around 400,000 clones, more than 13% seen once; the top ten hold under 0.02%. Sequenced: naive CD4+ T cells from blood. The receptors shown here come from a woman between 18 and 29 years old in good health.

The gene calls are TRBV5-1 and TRBJ2-5, with 11 bases aligning to TRBD2. CDR1 is SGHRS, CDR2 YFSETQ, per germline. V shed 7 bases and J 0 bases; nucleotides not matched to a gene: 5. The CDR3 runs 15 residues. The CDR3: CASFRTSGHQETQYF. CDR3 nucleotides: TGCGCCAGCTTCAGGACTAGCGGGCACCAAGAGACCCAGTACTTC.

This clone was counted only a few times. The chain employs TRBV5-1 and TRBJ2-5, with D possibly being TRBD2 (6 bases). Trimming took 2 bases from V and 4 from J, leaving 12 bases between them. CDR3 size: 14 residues. CDR1 and CDR2 from the germline V gene are SGHRS and YFSETQ. The CDR3 sequence: CASSFGAGPETQYF. In DNA form, the CDR3 reads TGCGCCAGCAGCTTTGGGGCGGGGCCAGAGACCCAGTACTTC.

This clone was picked up one time. The V call is TRBV5-6, the J call TRBJ1-5; 7 bases map to TRBD1. The V gene's germline CDR1 is SGHDT and CDR2 YYEEEE. With V trimmed by 6 bases and J by 2 bases, 5 bases remained unmatched. The CDR3 has 14 residues. CDR3 bases: TGTGCCAGCAAGAACAGGGGAGGCAATCAGCCCCAGCATTTT. As protein: CASKNRGGNQPQHF.

This clone was seen a handful of times. This chain connects TRBV29-1 to TRBJ2-1; 7 nucleotides agree with TRBD2. The CDR3 consists of 14 residues. CDR1 and CDR2 (germline): SQVTM, ANQGSEA. With 7 bases clipped from V and 7 bases from J, the junction kept 13 bases outside the gene matches. The DNA for the CDR3 is TGCAGCGGCAGACCTAGCGGTCGTGCGAATGAGCAGTTCTTC. This encodes CSGRPSGRANEQFF.

The sample holds a few counts of this clone. The V gene is TRBV4-1, the J gene TRBJ2-1; TRBD1 agrees at 8 bases. Trimming at V came to 0 bases and at J to 7 bases, leaving 5 bases not matched to a gene. Germline CDR1 and CDR2: MGHRA and YSYEKL. The CDR3 loop spans 15 amino acids. CDR3 sequence (DNA): TGCGCCAGCAGCCAAGATCAGACAGGGGCGAATGAGCAGTTCTTC. Amino acid sequence: CASSQDQTGANEQFF.

This clone has just a few counts. The chain combines TRBV9 with TRBJ2-1; 10 bases fit TRBD2. The CDR3 has 17 residues. J was trimmed by 7 bases and V by 0 bases; bases with no gene match: 10. Germline values: CDR1 SGDLS, CDR2 YYNGEE. In nucleotides, the CDR3 is TGTGCCAGCAGCGTAGGCGGTCTAGCGGGAGTGGTTAATGAGCAGTTCTTC. This translates into CASSVGGLAGVVNEQFF.

This rearrangement joins TRBV14 to TRBJ2-3, with 16 positions matching TRBD2. V was clipped by 0 bases and J by 3 bases; unmatched bases: 3. Germline assignment: CDR1 SGHDN and CDR2 FVKESK. This CDR3 is built from 18 residues. CDR3 nucleotides: TGTGCCAGCAGCCAAGATCCGGGACTAGCGGGAGGGACAGATACGCAGTATTTT. The encoded protein is CASSQDPGLAGGTDTQYF.

The gene calls are TRBV29-1 and TRBJ2-3, with D possibly TRBD1 on 5 matching bases. This CDR3 contains 15 residues. V was cut by 6 bases and J by 4 bases, with 20 bases left in between. Germline V lookup: CDR1 SQVTM, CDR2 ANQGSEA. The CDR3: CSVLARAGMADTQYF. CDR3 in DNA: TGCAGCGTCCTGGCACGCGCAGGGATGGCAGATACGCAGTATTTT.

This clone was seen more than once but under ten times. V gene TRBV6-5 combines with J gene TRBJ1-1; 9 bases fit TRBD1. The CDR3 sequence is 14 residues long. Germline V gene data show CDR1 as MNHEY and CDR2 as SVGAGI. V shed 6 bases, J shed 6 bases, and the junction held 8 bases outside the gene matches. This CDR3 is CASRLDRGLPEAFF. For the CDR3, the DNA is TGTGCCAGCAGACTCGACAGGGGGTTGCCTGAAGCTTTCTTT.

CDR3 sequence: CAWSVGRAPPDTQYF. In DNA, the CDR3 is TGTGCCTGGAGTGTAGGGCGGGCCCCCCCAGATACGCAGTATTTT. This sequence joins TRBV30 and TRBJ2-3, with D tentatively TRBD2 (5 bases). CDR1 is GTSNPN and CDR2 is SVGIG in the germline V gene (reference sequence). Trimming took off 0 bases at V and 4 bases at J, with 14 bases between the two ends. This CDR3 region has 15 residues.

The rearrangement joins TRBV5-1 to TRBJ1-2, with D unclear. The CDR3 extends over 15 amino acids. V shed 0 bases and J shed 0 bases, with 9 bases lying between them. CDR1 and CDR2 (germline): SGHRS, YFSETQ. DNA for the CDR3: TGCGCCAGCAGCTTGGGGCCCGCCGCTAACTATGGCTACACCTTC. Its protein is CASSLGPAANYGYTF.

V and J are TRBV18 and TRBJ2-1, with TRBD2 as a possible D gene (6 bases). This CDR3 comprises 16 residues. The V and J ends lost 6 bases and 0 bases respectively, with 15 bases between them. Germline-derived CDR1 and CDR2 are KGHSH and LQKENI. In DNA form, the CDR3 reads TGTGCCAGCTCCCCGACGACCGGGAGCTCCTACAATGAGCAGTTCTTC. It encodes CASSPTTGSSYNEQFF. Drawing the rest from reference TRBV18 and TRBJ2-1, the complete variable domain is NAGVMQNPRHLVRRRGQEARLRCSPMKGHSHVYWYRQLPEEGLKFMVYLQKENIIDESGMPKERFSAEFPKEGPSILRIQQVVRGDSAAYFCASSPTTGSSYNEQFFGPGTRLTVL.

This clone was seen only a few times. CDR3 in amino acids: CASNLLRIRQGDQPQHF. The CDR3 DNA reads as TGCGCCAGCAATTTGCTCCGGATCCGACAGGGAGATCAGCCCCAGCATTTT. The chain uses TRBV5-1 and TRBJ1-5, with TRBD1 matching over 7 bases. Unmatched junction bases numbered 17, after V lost 6 bases and J lost 5 bases. The germline gives CDR1 SGHRS, CDR2 YFSETQ. This CDR3 spans 17 amino acids.

The chain recombines TRBV4-3 with TRBJ2-1; TRBD2 matches 8 bases. V lost 1 base to trimming and J lost 5 bases; unmatched junction nucleotides: 10. Germline CDR1 LGHNA, CDR2 YSLEER. This CDR3 comprises 17 residues. The CDR3 spells CASSQVAVWTSNNEQFF. The CDR3 DNA sequence: TGCGCCAGCAGCCAAGTCGCCGTTTGGACTAGCAACAATGAGCAGTTCTTC.

This clone occurred a few times. The chain uses TRBV10-3 and TRBJ2-7; possibly TRBD1 for D (6 bases). The germline V and J ends were trimmed by 9 bases and 2 bases, with 23 bases remaining between them. This CDR3 spans 16 amino acids. Germline V gene sequence: CDR1 ENHRY, CDR2 SYGVKD. Written as DNA, the CDR3 is TGTGCCATGGGGTTGGGAACAGGGAATAACGCCTACGAGCAGTACTTC. Amino acids: CAMGLGTGNNAYEQYF.

This clone was picked up a small number of times. The gene calls are TRBV6-8 and TRBJ2-1; 8 bases agree with TRBD2. This CDR3 comprises 17 residues. The germline V gene encodes CDR1 MNHGY and CDR2 SAAAGT. V was clipped by 8 bases and J by 7 bases; unmatched bases: 19. CDR3 nucleotide sequence: TGTGCCAGCCTCGGGGGAATTCTGGAGCGGGAGTGGAATGAGCAGTTCTTC. Residues: CASLGGILEREWNEQFF.

This chain connects TRBV15 to TRBJ2-1, with 9 bases aligning to TRBD2. This CDR3 has 16 amino acids. Germline V gene lookup returns CDR1 LNHNV and CDR2 YYDKDF (reference sequence). Trimming took 1 base from V and 8 from J; bases not matched to a gene: 9. This chain's CDR3 is CATSRVRSGSVDEQFF. DNA for the CDR3: TGTGCCACCAGCAGAGTTCGTAGCGGGAGTGTGGATGAGCAGTTCTTC.

This chain links TRBV18 with TRBJ1-1; 7 nucleotides align to TRBD1. The CDR3 runs 14 residues. CDR1 KGHSH and CDR2 LQKENI come from the germline V gene. V lost 4 bases to trimming and J lost 1 base; unmatched junction nucleotides: 3. CDR3 in DNA: TGTGCCAGCTCACTCCGGGACAGGAACACTGAAGCTTTCTTT. It yields the protein CASSLRDRNTEAFF. Supplemented by reference TRBV18 and TRBJ1-1, the full variable domain reads NAGVMQNPRHLVRRRGQEARLRCSPMKGHSHVYWYRQLPEEGLKFMVYLQKENIIDESGMPKERFSAEFPKEGPSILRIQQVVRGDSAAYFCASSLRDRNTEAFFGQGTRLTVV.

In DNA, the CDR3 is TGTGCCAGCAGGAAGGGGCAGCATTTAACCTACGAGCAGTACTTC. This codes for CASRKGQHLTYEQYF. The chain carries TRBV6-5 and TRBJ2-7; a possible D gene is TRBD1 (5 bases). CDR1 MNHEY and CDR2 SVGAGI come from the germline V gene. V was shortened by 6 bases and J by 2 bases, with 17 bases between the two germline ends. This CDR3 has 15 residues.

The CDR3 bases are TGTGCCTGGAGTCCTACCATAGAAAAACTGTTTTTT. As protein: CAWSPTIEKLFF. The chain carries TRBV30 and TRBJ1-4; D is ambiguous. Germline V gene lookup returns CDR1 GTSNPN and CDR2 SVGIG (reference sequence). CDR3 length: 12 amino acids. Trimming left V 2 bases short and J 8 bases short, with 9 bases between.

This clone appeared a few times. The chain joins TRBV7-9 to TRBJ1-5, with 7 bases identical to TRBD1. Germline values: CDR1 SEHNR, CDR2 FQNEAQ (reference sequence). The CDR3 has 13 amino acids. Unmatched junction bases numbered 3, after V lost 6 bases and J lost 4 bases. CDR3 bases: TGTGCCAGCAGTGGACAGGAGAATCAGCCCCAGCATTTT. Amino acid sequence: CASSGQENQPQHF.

V is TRBV10-2 and J is TRBJ2-5; maybe TRBD1 (6 bases). Per the germline V gene, CDR1 is WSHSY and CDR2 is SAAADI. Between the trimmed V and J ends, which lost 6 bases and 5 bases, there was a span of 16 bases. The CDR3 sequence is 14 residues long. For the CDR3, the DNA is TGCGCCAGCAGGGGAGCAGGGGATTGGGAGACCCAGTACTTC. Residues: CASRGAGDWETQYF.

This chain links TRBV7-9 with TRBJ2-7; 10 bases align to TRBD2. Per germline, CDR1 SEHNR and CDR2 FQNEAQ (reference sequence). The CDR3 is made up of 16 amino acids. With V trimmed by 0 bases and J by 3 bases, 5 bases remained unmatched. The CDR3 protein is CASSLAASGRIYEQYF. As DNA, the CDR3 is TGTGCCAGCAGCTTAGCCGCTAGCGGGAGAATCTACGAGCAGTACTTC.

This clone was observed a handful of times. The chain recombines TRBV7-2 with TRBJ1-2; possible D gene TRBD1, 6 bases. The CDR3 runs 14 residues. Trimming shortened V by 5 bases and J by 0 bases, and 10 bases separated the two germline ends. The germline V gene encodes CDR1 SGHTA and CDR2 FQGNSA. Written as DNA, the CDR3 is TGTGCCAGCAGCGCCGGGACAACTAACTATGGCTACACCTTC. It specifies CASSAGTTNYGYTF. The whole variable domain, filled in from reference TRBV7-2 and TRBJ1-2, reads GAGVSQSPSNKVTEKGKDVELRCDPISGHTALYWYRQSLGQGLEFLIYFQGNSAPDKSGLPSDRFSAERTGGSVSTLTIQRTQQEDSAVYLCASSAGTTNYGYTFGSGTRLTVV.

This clone was detected only a few times. This chain uses TRBV29-1 with TRBJ2-7; possibly TRBD1 for D (5 bases). V was shortened by 3 bases and J by 7 bases, with 22 bases between the two germline ends. CDR1 and CDR2 from the germline V gene are SQVTM and ANQGSEA. CDR3 length: 15 amino acids. The CDR3 region is CSVDRVGQGLREQYF. In nucleotides, the CDR3 is TGCAGCGTTGATCGTGTGGGGCAGGGCCTGAGGGAGCAGTACTTC.

This clone was recorded a few times. The V gene is TRBV6-5, the J gene TRBJ2-5; a weak D match, TRBD2 (7 bases). The CDR3 runs 14 residues. Trimming removed 6 bases from V and 6 bases from J, with 17 bases in between. Germline-derived CDR1 and CDR2 are MNHEY and SVGAGI. The CDR3 DNA reads TGTGCCAGCAGGGGAACCGGGGGGCTGAAGACCCAGTACTTC. Its protein is CASRGTGGLKTQYF.

The CDR3 region is CASSQDPGSGNTIYF. CDR3 nucleotide sequence: TGTGCCAGCAGCCAAGATCCCGGCTCTGGAAACACCATATATTTT. The rearrangement links TRBV4-2 to TRBJ1-3, with D hard to call. Trimming removed 0 bases from V and 0 bases from J, with 6 bases in between. In germline, CDR1 is LGHNA, CDR2 YNFKEQ. This CDR3 region has 15 residues.